The clone carrying this T cell receptor beta chain occurred once. The source of the sample is a study of blood T cell repertoires in COVID-19. Assay: immunoSEQ multiplex PCR; the TCRdb copy retains only in-frame clones and omits some. The table shows 130,000 or so clones, with 77% occurring only once. Germline V CDR1 and CDR2: SGHNT, YYREEE (reference sequence). The CDR3 extends over 16 amino acids. Trimming removed 4 bases from V and 4 bases from J, with 15 bases in between. Sequencing input: peripheral blood. V and J are TRBV5-4 and TRBJ2-6, with D possibly being TRBD1 (6 bases). The sequence was collected from an older man with acute or convalescent COVID-19. The chain's CDR3 is CASSPGQFRGANVLTF. The CDR3, as DNA: TGTGCCAGCAGCCCTGGACAGTTTCGGGGGGCCAACGTCCTGACTTTC.